A selection of T cell receptor beta chains follows, all from one sample in a study of blood T cells in healthy people across ages. Each CDR3 protein gets one entry after TCRdb re-called the 5' RACE reads with MiXCR. The table lists around 1.5 million distinct CDR3 sequences, 40% to 50% of them singletons. The sample comprised blood. Receptor source: a woman in her late teens or twenties in good health. Both conserved end residues are part of each CDR3. D genes are given only for firm matches. Size values are once, few and many counts, or a class for expanded clones, and some rows have none.

d_gene: TRBD1; len: 15; abundance: .; v_gene: TRBV15; j_gene: TRBJ2-1; CDR3nt: TGTGCCACCAGGACCGGGACAGGGAGCTACAATGAGCAGTTCTTC; CDR3aa: CATRTGTGSYNEQFF
d_gene: .; len: 15; abundance: .; v_gene: TRBV7-2; j_gene: TRBJ2-7; CDR3nt: TGTGCCAGCAGCTTTAGCACCGGGACTCACGACGAGCAGTACTTC; CDR3aa: CASSFSTGTHDEQYF
d_gene: .; len: 13; abundance: .; v_gene: TRBV6-1; j_gene: TRBJ2-1; CDR3nt: TGTGCCAGCAGTGAGGGTGGCCACAATGAGCAGTTCTTC; CDR3aa: CASSEGGHNEQFF
d_gene: .; len: 15; abundance: .; v_gene: TRBV2; j_gene: TRBJ1-1; CDR3nt: TGTGCCAGCACCCCCGTTCTCACAGGGCCCACTGAAGCTTTCTTT; CDR3aa: CASTPVLTGPTEAFF
d_gene: .; len: 13; abundance: few; v_gene: TRBV15; j_gene: TRBJ2-7; CDR3nt: TGTGCCACCAGCAGAGATGAGGGGGTCGAGCAGTACTTC; CDR3aa: CATSRDEGVEQYF
d_gene: .; len: 12; abundance: .; v_gene: TRBV20-1; j_gene: TRBJ1-6; CDR3nt: TGCAGTGCCATCAGGGATAATTCACCCCTCCACTTT; CDR3aa: CSAIRDNSPLHF
d_gene: .; len: 13; abundance: .; v_gene: TRBV7-2; j_gene: TRBJ2-5; CDR3nt: TGTGCCAGCAGCTTATACCGCCAAGGGACCCAGTACTTC; CDR3aa: CASSLYRQGTQYF
d_gene: TRBD1; len: 14; abundance: few; v_gene: TRBV10-3; j_gene: TRBJ1-2; CDR3nt: TGTGCCATCAGTGAGGGGACAGGGGCGATCGGCTACACCTTC; CDR3aa: CAISEGTGAIGYTF
d_gene: .; len: 14; abundance: .; v_gene: TRBV28; j_gene: TRBJ1-4; CDR3nt: TGTGCCAGCGGGGGTGGGGGTAACAATGAAAAACTGTTTTTT; CDR3aa: CASGGGGNNEKLFF
d_gene: .; len: 15; abundance: .; v_gene: TRBV7-2; j_gene: TRBJ1-1; CDR3nt: TGTGCCAGCAGCTTGGTCCGGGGGGGTGGCACTGAAGCTTTCTTT; CDR3aa: CASSLVRGGGTEAFF
d_gene: TRBD2; len: 16; abundance: .; v_gene: TRBV28; j_gene: TRBJ2-5; CDR3nt: TGTGCCAGCAGTCCTCATAGCGGGGGGTACCAAGAGACCCAGTACTTC; CDR3aa: CASSPHSGGYQETQYF
d_gene: TRBD2; len: 22; abundance: .; v_gene: TRBV15; j_gene: TRBJ2-1; CDR3nt: TGTGCCACCAGCAGAGACTTAAAGGCGGGACTAGCGGGAGCAAGGATCTACAATGAGCAGTTCTTC; CDR3aa: CATSRDLKAGLAGARIYNEQFF
d_gene: .; len: 15; abundance: .; v_gene: TRBV12-3/TRBV12-4; j_gene: TRBJ2-1; CDR3nt: TGTACCAGCAGTTTATTACAATTACTTGACAATGAGCAGTTCTTC; CDR3aa: CTSSLLQLLDNEQFF
d_gene: .; len: 18; abundance: .; v_gene: TRBV3-1; j_gene: TRBJ2-3; CDR3nt: TGTGCCAGCAGCCAAGGTTCGTGGGGCGGAGGGTCCACAGATACGCAGTATTTT; CDR3aa: CASSQGSWGGGSTDTQYF
d_gene: TRBD1; len: 15; abundance: once; v_gene: TRBV11-1; j_gene: TRBJ1-2; CDR3nt: TGTGCCAGCAGTTCGACAGGGGGCGACTACTATGGCTACACCTTC; CDR3aa: CASSSTGGDYYGYTF
d_gene: .; len: 16; abundance: .; v_gene: TRBV19; j_gene: TRBJ2-2; CDR3nt: TGTGCCAGTAGTCCCCGGGTCTCCCCTCAGGCCGGGGAGCTGTTTTTT; CDR3aa: CASSPRVSPQAGELFF
d_gene: TRBD2; len: 14; abundance: .; v_gene: TRBV20-1; j_gene: TRBJ2-5; CDR3nt: TGCAGTGCTACCTTGATCGCGGGAGGTAATGAGCAGTACTTC; CDR3aa: CSATLIAGGNEQYF
d_gene: TRBD2; len: 15; abundance: .; v_gene: TRBV10-3; j_gene: TRBJ2-3; CDR3nt: TGTGCCATCAGTGGGGCTGCGGGGGTGTCAGATACGCAGTATTTT; CDR3aa: CAISGAAGVSDTQYF
d_gene: .; len: 15; abundance: .; v_gene: TRBV5-1; j_gene: TRBJ2-2; CDR3nt: TGCGCCAGCAGCTTGGGTTGGGCGAACACCGGGGAGCTGTTTTTT; CDR3aa: CASSLGWANTGELFF
d_gene: .; len: 16; abundance: .; v_gene: TRBV21-1; j_gene: TRBJ2-7; CDR3nt: TGTGCCAGCAGCAAATTGGGGACACCAGATTCCTACGAGCAGTACTTC; CDR3aa: CASSKLGTPDSYEQYF
d_gene: TRBD2; len: 16; abundance: .; v_gene: TRBV5-1; j_gene: TRBJ2-5; CDR3nt: TGCGCCAGCAGCACACAAGCGGGACTAGCGGTGGAGACCCAGTACTTC; CDR3aa: CASSTQAGLAVETQYF
d_gene: .; len: 16; abundance: once; v_gene: TRBV20-1; j_gene: TRBJ1-1; CDR3nt: TGCAGTGCTAGAGCCTCGGACAGCCGAGTGGTCACTGAAGCTTTCTTT; CDR3aa: CSARASDSRVVTEAFF